The 10 T cell receptor beta chains below were found in one sample sequenced in a study of beta chain features in type 1 diabetes. Every isolated RNA sample was fully reverse transcribed, so sequencing captured expressed TCRB transcripts. Measured with immunoSEQ multiplex PCR; TCRdb has only the in-frame clones, and not every one. The top ten hold 0.019% of the sample, which has 350,000 to 450,000 clones, over 12% seen once. Sequencing was carried out using naive CD4+ T cells from blood. These receptors were taken from a woman between 18 and 30 years old in good health.

This chain joins TRBV5-1 and TRBJ1-2; TRBD1 aligns across 9 bases. The junction had 10 bases not matched to a gene; V was cut back by 3 bases and J by 7 bases. Germline values: CDR1 SGHRS, CDR2 YFSETQ. CDR3 size: 15 residues. In DNA form, the CDR3 reads TGCGCCAGCAGCTGGGGGACAGGGACCCCCTCTGGCTACACCTTC. This sequence encodes CASSWGTGTPSGYTF.

The chain employs TRBV18 and TRBJ2-7; no firm D call. Deletions cut 0 bases from V and 3 bases from J, with 6 bases between. CDR3 length equals 13 residues. Germline assignment: CDR1 KGHSH and CDR2 LQKENI. The CDR3 DNA follows: TGTGCCAGCTCACCACCGGCTGTCTACGAGCAGTACTTC. Translating it yields CASSPPAVYEQYF.

The chain recombines TRBV11-2 with TRBJ2-1, with TRBD1 as a possible D gene (6 bases). The V gene lost 3 bases and the J gene lost 5 bases, with 17 bases spanning the gap. The length of the CDR3 is 16 residues. Germline V gene sequence: CDR1 SGHAT, CDR2 FQNNGV. The CDR3 region is CASSFIQGSAHNEQFF. For the CDR3, the DNA is TGTGCCAGCAGCTTTATCCAGGGGTCAGCCCACAATGAGCAGTTCTTC.

The J gene is TRBJ2-2, the V gene TRBV30; tentatively, D is TRBD2 (6 bases). Germline-derived CDR1 and CDR2 are GTSNPN and SVGIG (reference sequence). Trimming took 1 base from V and 3 from J, leaving 15 bases between them. There are 16 residues in the CDR3. The CDR3 nucleotides read TGTGCCTGGAGTGGGGTCGACAGCGGGTACACCGGGGAGCTGTTTTTT. It is translated as CAWSGVDSGYTGELFF.

This clone was seen more than once but under ten times. The chain combines TRBV19 with TRBJ2-6; no firm D call. The CDR3 length is 17 residues. The ends were cut back, 2 bases at V and 2 bases at J, with 13 bases in the middle. Germline CDR1 is LNHDA and CDR2 is SQIVND (reference sequence). CDR3 protein: CASSIRIVSTGANVLTF. As DNA, the CDR3 is TGTGCCAGTAGTATACGAATAGTCTCTACTGGGGCCAACGTCCTGACTTTC.

This clone was detected only a few times. Other DNA sequences within the sample encode an identical CDR3. CDR3: CATSRDLGGYEQYF. The CDR3 DNA is TGTGCCACCAGCAGAGATCTAGGCGGGTACGAGCAGTACTTC. The chain is built from TRBV15 and TRBJ2-7; possibly TRBD2 for D (5 bases). Germline V gene lookup returns CDR1 LNHNV and CDR2 YYDKDF (reference sequence). V lost 0 bases to trimming and J lost 4 bases, with 10 bases between them. The CDR3 extends over 14 amino acids. The entire variable domain, with the rest obtained from reference TRBV15 and TRBJ2-7, is as follows: DAMVIQNPRYQVTQFGKPVTLSCSQTLNHNVMYWYQQKSSQAPKLLFHYYDKDFNNEADTPDNFQSRRPNTSFCFLDIRSPGLGDTAMYLCATSRDLGGYEQYFGPGTRLTVT.

The chain employs TRBV5-1 and TRBJ2-7; TRBD1 aligns across 10 bases. This CDR3 is built from 15 residues. Germline CDR1 reads SGHRS; CDR2 reads YFSETQ. J gave up 4 bases and V 4 bases, and 8 bases lay outside the gene matches. DNA for the CDR3: TGCGCCAGCAGCCCGGACAGGACAGGGGGATACGAGCAGTACTTC. Its translation: CASSPDRTGGYEQYF.

This clone was counted only a few times. This chain uses TRBV30 with TRBJ2-6; D is possibly TRBD1 (6 bases). This CDR3 contains 15 residues. Germline CDR1 GTSNPN, CDR2 SVGIG (reference sequence). V lost 4 bases to trimming and J lost 2 bases, with 12 bases between them. The CDR3 region has the DNA TGTGCCTGGACTAGCCGGACAGCTGGGGCCAACGTCCTGACTTTC. It specifies CAWTSRTAGANVLTF. The whole variable domain, filled in from reference TRBV30 and TRBJ2-6, reads SQTIHQWPATLVQPVGSPLSLECTVEGTSNPNLYWYRQAAGRGLQLLFYSVGIGQISSEVPQNLSASRPQDRQFILSSKKLLLSDSGFYLCAWTSRTAGANVLTFGAGSRLTVL.

The sample holds a few counts of this clone. The CDR3 region is CAWTPAVANTGELFF. CDR3 DNA: TGTGCCTGGACGCCGGCGGTCGCGAACACCGGGGAGCTGTTTTTT. The chain joins TRBV30 to TRBJ2-2, with D uncertain. The CDR3 has 15 residues. The germline V and J ends were trimmed by 4 bases and 0 bases, with 12 bases remaining between them. Germline CDR1 and CDR2: GTSNPN and SVGIG (reference sequence). Full variable domain (rest looked up from reference TRBV30 and TRBJ2-2): SQTIHQWPATLVQPVGSPLSLECTVEGTSNPNLYWYRQAAGRGLQLLFYSVGIGQISSEVPQNLSASRPQDRQFILSSKKLLLSDSGFYLCAWTPAVANTGELFFGEGSRLTVL.

This CDR3 is CASRPTGGHQPQHF. In nucleotides, the CDR3 is TGTGCCAGCAGACCCACAGGGGGTCATCAGCCCCAGCATTTT. The chain joins TRBV6-5 to TRBJ1-5, with 8 bases matching TRBD1. The CDR3 spans 14 residues. The germline V gene encodes CDR1 MNHEY and CDR2 SVGAGI. J gave up 5 bases and V 6 bases, and 6 bases lay outside the gene matches.